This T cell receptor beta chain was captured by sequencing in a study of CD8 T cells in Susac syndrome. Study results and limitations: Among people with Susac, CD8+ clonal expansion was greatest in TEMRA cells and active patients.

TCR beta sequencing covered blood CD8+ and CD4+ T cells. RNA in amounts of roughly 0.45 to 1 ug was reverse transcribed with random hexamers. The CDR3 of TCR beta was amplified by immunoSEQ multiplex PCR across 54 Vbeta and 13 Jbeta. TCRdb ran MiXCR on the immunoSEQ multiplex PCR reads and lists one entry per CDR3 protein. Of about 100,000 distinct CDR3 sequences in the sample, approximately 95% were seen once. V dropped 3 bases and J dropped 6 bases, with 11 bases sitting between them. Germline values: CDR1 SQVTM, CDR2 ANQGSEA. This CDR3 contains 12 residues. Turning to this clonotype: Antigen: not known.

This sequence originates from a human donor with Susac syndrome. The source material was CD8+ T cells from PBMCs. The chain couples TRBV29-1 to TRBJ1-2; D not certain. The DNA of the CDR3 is TGCAGCGTTGATAGGGCAGGCGATGGCTACACCTTC. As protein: CSVDRAGDGYTF.